These T cell receptor beta chains were read from a single sample in a study of cytomegalovirus exposure and HLA in healthy donors. Only in-frame clones appear in the TCRdb table, and some are missing; sequencing was by immunoSEQ multiplex PCR. The table includes over 200,000 clones, roughly 84% detected once. The sequencing sample was made of PBMCs. These receptors were obtained from a woman between 18 and 30 years old in good health and CMV-seropositive. Each CDR3 is given with its conserved first and last residue. A D gene is named only where the DNA matches it firmly. The size of a clone is reported for some rows only, either as once, few or many, or as a class for expanded clones.

size,V,J,D,CDR3,DNA
NA,TRBV9,TRBJ1-3,NA,CASSTQTRNTIYF,TGTGCCAGCAGCACACAGACAAGAAACACCATATATTTT
NA,TRBV11-3,TRBJ2-1,TRBD1,CASSRDRDIYNEQFF,TGTGCCAGCAGCCGGGACAGGGACATTTACAATGAGCAGTTCTTC
NA,TRBV19,TRBJ1-1,NA,CASKVGRNTEAFF,TGTGCCAGTAAGGTGGGGAGAAACACTGAAGCTTTCTTT
NA,TRBV29-1,TRBJ2-5,TRBD2,CSGFSGRAWETQYF,TGCAGCGGCTTTAGCGGGAGGGCCTGGGAGACCCAGTACTTC
NA,TRBV2,TRBJ1-4,TRBD1,CASSVTGRNEKLFF,TGTGCCAGCAGTGTGACAGGGCGTAATGAAAAACTGTTTTTT
NA,TRBV28,TRBJ1-2,TRBD1,CASSQTGPYGYTF,TGTGCCAGCAGCCAGACAGGGCCCTATGGCTACACCTTC
NA,TRBV7-2,TRBJ2-4,NA,CASTPGALLARNIQYF,TGTGCCAGCACCCCAGGAGCGCTGCTAGCGAGAAACATTCAGTACTTC
NA,TRBV7-8,TRBJ1-1,NA,CASSLFGGEAFF,TGTGCCAGCAGCTTGTTTGGGGGGGAAGCTTTCTTT
NA,TRBV4-1,TRBJ1-5,NA,CASSQVTGSNQPQHF,TGCGCCAGCAGCCAAGTAACAGGGTCCAATCAGCCCCAGCATTTT
NA,TRBV7-7,TRBJ2-7,NA,CASSLAGGLSYEQYF,TGTGCCAGCAGCTTAGCCGGGGGGCTCTCCTACGAGCAGTACTTC
NA,TRBV9,TRBJ2-1,TRBD2,CASSGAASGTPHEQFF,TGTGCCAGCAGCGGGGCGGCTAGCGGGACCCCCCATGAGCAGTTCTTC
few,TRBV4-1,TRBJ1-1,NA,CASSQGQGHEAFF,TGCGCCAGCAGCCAAGGGCAGGGGCATGAAGCTTTCTTT
NA,TRBV6-1,TRBJ2-7,TRBD1,CASSVRQGGYEQYF,TGTGCCAGCAGTGTTAGACAGGGGGGCTACGAGCAGTACTTC
NA,TRBV21-1,TRBJ1-5,NA,CASSTDDRARGSPPGRQPQHF,TGTGCCAGCAGCACTGACGACCGGGCCCGAGGTTCCCCCCCGGGGAGACAGCCCCAGCATTTT
NA,TRBV9,TRBJ2-7,TRBD2,CASSVSPSGRGTSYEQYF,TGTGCCAGCAGCGTATCCCCTAGCGGGAGAGGGACCTCCTACGAGCAGTACTTC
once,TRBV12-5,TRBJ1-1,NA,CASGLVLGAMNTEAFF,TGTGCTAGTGGTTTGGTATTAGGAGCCATGAACACTGAAGCTTTCTTT
NA,TRBV5-1,TRBJ2-2,TRBD2,CASSLTPGLRGNRELFF,TGCGCCAGCAGCTTGACACCGGGACTACGGGGTAACCGGGAGCTGTTTTTT
few,TRBV7-9,TRBJ2-2,TRBD1,CASRPGTVNTGELFF,TGTGCCAGCAGGCCCGGGACAGTGAACACCGGGGAGCTGTTTTTT
NA,TRBV5-1,TRBJ2-3,TRBD2,CASSLWLAGGSDTQYF,TGCGCCAGCAGCTTGTGGCTAGCGGGAGGGTCAGATACGCAGTATTTT
NA,TRBV27,TRBJ1-4,TRBD1,CASSTADRALFF,TGTGCCAGCAGTACGGCGGACAGGGCCCTGTTTTTT
NA,TRBV27,TRBJ2-3,TRBD1,CASSSPEGATDTQYF,TGTGCCAGCAGTTCCCCCGAGGGGGCAACAGATACGCAGTATTTT
NA,TRBV7-9,TRBJ1-1,TRBD1,CASSWTGQVYGAFF,TGTGCCAGCAGCTGGACCGGACAGGTTTACGGAGCTTTCTTT
NA,TRBV7-2,TRBJ2-7,NA,CASSLIAKAYEQYF,TGTGCCAGCAGCCTAATAGCGAAAGCCTACGAGCAGTACTTC
NA,TRBV27,TRBJ2-3,TRBD1,CASSPRPPGQGVLNTQYF,TGTGCCAGCAGTCCTCGACCTCCGGGACAGGGAGTATTGAATACGCAGTATTTT
NA,TRBV7-3,TRBJ2-5,TRBD1,CASSAPRGQETQYF,TGTGCCAGCAGCGCTCCCAGGGGGCAGGAGACCCAGTACTTC
NA,TRBV2,TRBJ2-7,TRBD1,CASRGGTGDHYEQYF,TGTGCCAGCAGGGGCGGGACAGGAGACCACTACGAGCAGTACTTC
NA,TRBV7-8,TRBJ2-7,TRBD1,CASRHRGRPYEQYF,TGTGCCAGCAGGCACAGGGGGCGTCCCTACGAGCAGTACTTC
NA,TRBV18,TRBJ1-1,NA,CASSPQEDNTEAFF,TGTGCCAGCTCACCGCAGGAGGACAACACTGAAGCTTTCTTT
NA,TRBV2,TRBJ1-5,NA,CASSGPAGQKYQPQHF,TGTGCCAGCAGTGGGCCCGCAGGGCAGAAATATCAGCCCCAGCATTTT
once,TRBV30,TRBJ1-1,TRBD1,CAWSDREEAFF,TGTGCCTGGAGCGACAGGGAGGAAGCTTTCTTT
NA,TRBV27,TRBJ2-7,TRBD1,CASSPGTGGGEQYF,TGTGCCAGCAGTCCGGGGACAGGGGGGGGCGAGCAGTACTTC
NA,TRBV2,TRBJ2-7,TRBD1,CASSRVQGAGNEQYF,TGTGCCAGCAGTCGCGTACAGGGGGCTGGGAACGAGCAGTACTTC
NA,TRBV30,TRBJ2-7,TRBD1,CAWSSGTGIYEQYF,TGTGCCTGGAGTTCCGGGACAGGGATTTACGAGCAGTACTTC
once,TRBV28,TRBJ2-7,NA,CASSLRQGGYYEQYF,TGTGCCAGCAGTTTGAGGCAGGGAGGTTACTACGAGCAGTACTTC
NA,TRBV6-5,TRBJ1-2,TRBD1,CASTKDNRGNYGYTF,TGTGCCAGCACCAAAGATAACAGGGGGAACTATGGCTACACCTTC
NA,TRBV28,TRBJ2-1,NA,CASRGAGGGGQFF,TGTGCCAGCAGGGGGGCGGGCGGTGGAGGGCAGTTCTTC
NA,TRBV7-9,TRBJ1-5,TRBD1,CASSPGQGASNQPQHF,TGTGCCAGCAGTCCGGGACAGGGGGCTTCTAATCAGCCCCAGCATTTT
NA,TRBV5-6,TRBJ1-1,NA,CASSLGQEGTEAFF,TGTGCCAGCAGCTTGGGACAGGAAGGCACTGAAGCTTTCTTT
NA,TRBV9,TRBJ2-5,TRBD2,CASSVEASGRRETQYF,TGTGCCAGCAGCGTAGAGGCTAGCGGGAGAAGAGAGACCCAGTACTTC
NA,TRBV30,TRBJ1-1,NA,CAWSAKQVRNTEAFF,TGTGCCTGGAGCGCCAAACAGGTGAGGAACACTGAAGCTTTCTTT
NA,TRBV6-6,TRBJ1-1,NA,CASSPGLSTEAFF,TGTGCCAGCAGCCCCGGACTGAGCACTGAAGCTTTCTTT
NA,TRBV6-6,TRBJ1-2,TRBD1,CASSYFGQGGDYGYTF,TGTGCCAGCAGTTACTTCGGACAGGGGGGCGACTATGGCTACACCTTC
NA,TRBV18,TRBJ1-2,NA,CASSPSRDVERHGYTF,TGTGCCAGCTCACCAAGCAGGGATGTCGAACGGCATGGCTACACCTTC
NA,TRBV7-9,TRBJ2-1,NA,CASSLGGGTGYNEQFF,TGTGCCAGCAGCTTAGGGGGGGGGACAGGCTACAATGAGCAGTTCTTC
NA,TRBV10-3,TRBJ2-3,TRBD1,CAISTGFSTDTQYF,TGTGCCATTTCGACAGGGTTTAGCACAGATACGCAGTATTTT
NA,TRBV10-3,TRBJ1-3,NA,CAISSLTGGTGNTIYF,TGTGCCATCAGTTCCCTCACGGGAGGAACTGGAAACACCATATATTTT
NA,TRBV28,TRBJ1-2,TRBD1,CASSLRDRNYNYGYTF,TGTGCCAGCAGTTTAAGGGACAGGAATTATAACTATGGCTACACCTTC
NA,TRBV19,TRBJ2-3,NA,CASSMGQGWADTQYF,TGTGCCAGTAGTATGGGGCAGGGTTGGGCAGATACGCAGTATTTT
once,TRBV4-2,TRBJ2-1,TRBD2,CASSQYSGTSGTYNEQFF,TGTGCCAGCAGCCAATATTCCGGGACTAGCGGCACCTACAATGAGCAGTTCTTC
NA,TRBV15,TRBJ2-1,TRBD2,CATSRERREGQRWGANEQFF,TGTGCCACCAGCAGAGAGAGGCGGGAGGGCCAGAGGTGGGGGGCCAATGAGCAGTTCTTC
NA,TRBV5-4,TRBJ2-7,NA,CASSLDPLSSYEQYF,TGTGCCAGCAGCTTGGATCCGCTCAGCTCCTACGAGCAGTACTTC
NA,TRBV20-1,TRBJ2-7,NA,CSAGTPYEQYF,TGCAGTGCTGGGACACCTTACGAGCAGTACTTC
NA,TRBV7-8,TRBJ1-1,NA,CASSLDTEAFF,TGTGCCAGCAGTCTTGACACTGAAGCTTTCTTT
once,TRBV9,TRBJ2-7,TRBD1,CASTTGVEPYEQYF,TGTGCCAGCACCACAGGGGTTGAACCCTACGAGCAGTACTTC
NA,TRBV28,TRBJ2-5,TRBD1,CASSLEGQGLVETQYF,TGTGCCAGCAGTTTAGAGGGACAGGGATTAGTAGAGACCCAGTACTTC
NA,TRBV4-1,TRBJ2-3,TRBD2,CASSQTRERSGDTQYF,TGCGCCAGCAGCCAAACGCGGGAGCGGTCCGGGGATACGCAGTATTTT
NA,TRBV7-2,TRBJ1-1,NA,CASSLVQQNTEAFF,TGTGCCAGCAGCCTCGTACAGCAGAACACTGAAGCTTTCTTT